The 32 T cell receptor beta chains in this list originate from one sample, sequenced in a study of cytomegalovirus exposure and HLA in healthy donors. Assay used: immunoSEQ multiplex PCR; TCRdb lists only in-frame clones, some missing. The repertoire includes 66,000 or so clones, about 97% of them detected once, and about 1.5% sits in the top ten. Material for sequencing was PBMCs. Receptor source: a woman aged 18 to 35 in good health and CMV-seropositive.

This rearrangement joins TRBV5-1 to TRBJ2-1; 9 bases fit TRBD2. CDR1 SGHRS and CDR2 YFSETQ come from the germline V gene. Trimming at V came to 6 bases and at J to 8 bases, leaving 12 bases not matched to a gene. The CDR3 spans 15 residues. CDR3 nucleotides: TGCGCCAGCACTGCTCTAGCGGGAACTAGCGATGAGCAGTTCTTC. Translation gives CASTALAGTSDEQFF.

This clone was detected only once. This chain links TRBV29-1 with TRBJ1-1, with D hard to call. Germline V gives CDR1 SQVTM, CDR2 ANQGSEA. V gave up 7 bases and J gave up 4 bases, with 10 bases separating them. The CDR3 is 11 amino acids. Written as DNA, the CDR3 is TGCAGCGAAGCAACGGGCACTGAAGCTTTCTTT. Translating it yields CSEATGTEAFF.

This chain connects TRBV6-1 to TRBJ1-5, with a weak D call TRBD1 (5 bases). The CDR3 spans 16 residues. V was pared by 1 base and J by 3 bases, with 13 bases between. CDR1 is MNHNS, CDR2 SASEGT, per germline. The CDR3 here is CASSEGSGQNNQPQHF. CDR3 in DNA: TGTGCCAGCAGTGAAGGCTCTGGACAAAACAATCAGCCCCAGCATTTT.

This CDR3 reads CASSGGGVMGNEQFF. The DNA of the CDR3 is TGTGCCAGCAGCGGTGGGGGGGTGATGGGCAATGAGCAGTTCTTC. The rearrangement uses TRBV9 and TRBJ2-1, with 7 bases matching TRBD2. The CDR3 loop spans 15 amino acids. Germline V lookup: CDR1 SGDLS, CDR2 YYNGEE. J gave up 6 bases and V 3 bases, and 9 bases lay outside the gene matches.

V gene TRBV6-5 combines with J gene TRBJ1-5; D is ambiguous. CDR3 length equals 16 residues. With 2 bases removed from V and 2 bases from J, the gap between germline ends came to 13 bases. The V gene's germline CDR1 is MNHEY and CDR2 SVGAGI. The CDR3 coding sequence is TGTGCCAGCAGTTACGGCCCTTTGGGAGGCAATCAGCCCCAGCATTTT. It codes for CASSYGPLGGNQPQHF.

The V and J genes are TRBV6-4 and TRBJ2-1; 9 positions agree with TRBD2. The CDR3 runs to 15 residues. CDR1 is MRHNA and CDR2 is SNTAGT in the germline V gene. V gave up 5 bases and J gave up 7 bases; unmatched junction bases: 9. Here the CDR3 reads CASSRLAGEGNEQFF. Written as DNA, the CDR3 is TGTGCCAGCAGTCGATTAGCGGGAGAAGGGAATGAGCAGTTCTTC.

V and J are TRBV5-1 and TRBJ2-1, with 15 bases that match TRBD2. The CDR3 is 18 residues long. With V trimmed by 2 bases and J by 9 bases, 12 bases remained unmatched. CDR1 is SGHRS, CDR2 YFSETQ, per germline. CDR3 bases: TGCGCCAGCAGCTTAGTACCGGGGACTAGCGGGAGGTACGGTGAGCAGTTCTTC. This translates into CASSLVPGTSGRYGEQFF.

V and J are TRBV30 and TRBJ2-2; D gene unclear. The V end was cut by 5 bases, the J end by 3 bases, with 10 bases between. Germline CDR1 GTSNPN, CDR2 SVGIG (reference sequence). This CDR3 spans 13 amino acids. The CDR3 spells CAWARVHTGELFF. The CDR3 DNA reads TGTGCCTGGGCCCGGGTCCACACCGGGGAGCTGTTTTTT.

This chain uses TRBV7-8 with TRBJ2-1; 13 bases agree with TRBD2. The J segment lost 7 bases and the V segment lost 4 bases, leaving 4 bases of the junction unmatched. The CDR3 sequence is 15 residues long. Germline assignment: CDR1 SGHVS and CDR2 FQNEAQ. CDR3 loop: CASSSGLAGVNEQFF. The DNA of the CDR3 is TGTGCCAGCAGCTCCGGACTAGCGGGAGTGAATGAGCAGTTCTTC.

The CDR3 nucleotides are TGTGCCAGCAGCTTGCGGTGGAGCAATCAGCCCCAGCATTTT. It translates to CASSLRWSNQPQHF. This chain joins TRBV5-6 and TRBJ1-5; no clear D. From germline, CDR1 is SGHDT and CDR2 YYEEEE. This CDR3 contains 14 residues. V was pared by 1 base and J by 1 base, with 6 bases between.

This chain uses TRBV10-3 with TRBJ1-3; D perhaps matches TRBD1 (5 bases). The CDR3 extends over 14 amino acids. Germline V gene sequence: CDR1 ENHRY, CDR2 SYGVKD. V lost 6 bases, J lost 2 bases, and 11 bases lay in between. DNA of the CDR3: TGTGCCATCAGACAAGGGGAAGCTGGAAACACCATATATTTT. Protein sequence: CAIRQGEAGNTIYF.

The V gene is TRBV29-1, the J gene TRBJ2-5, with 8 bases aligning to TRBD2. Germline V gives CDR1 SQVTM, CDR2 ANQGSEA. The CDR3 runs 14 residues. V shed 8 bases, J shed 1 base, and the junction held 9 bases outside the gene matches. The CDR3 coding sequence is TGCAGCACCAGGGCGGGAGGCTCCCAAGAGACCCAGTACTTC. Translating gives CSTRAGGSQETQYF.

This chain links TRBV10-3 with TRBJ2-1; TRBD2 agrees at 10 bases. The V gene end was trimmed by 7 bases and the J gene end by 8 bases; junction bases not matched to a gene: 8. The CDR3 has 14 amino acids. Germline V CDR1 and CDR2: ENHRY, SYGVKD. The CDR3 DNA is TGTGCCATCAAGCGGGGACTAGCGAGGGATGAGCAGTTCTTC. The encoded protein is CAIKRGLARDEQFF.

The chain has TRBV5-4 and TRBJ2-5; 7 bases agree with TRBD1. Losses at the gene ends were 4 bases for V and 2 bases for J; bases not matched to a gene: 5. The CDR3 covers 14 residues. The germline gives CDR1 SGHNT, CDR2 YYREEE (reference sequence). CDR3 loop: CASSPGQVQETQYF. CDR3 in DNA: TGTGCCAGCAGCCCAGGACAGGTACAAGAGACCCAGTACTTC. Variable domain in full (rest from reference TRBV5-4 and TRBJ2-5): ETGVTQSPTHLIKTRGQQVTLRCSSQSGHNTVSWYQQALGQGPQFIFQYYREEENGRGNFPPRFSGLQFPNYSSELNVNALELDDSALYLCASSPGQVQETQYFGPGTRLLVL.

This chain connects TRBV7-9 to TRBJ2-7; TRBD1 aligns across 8 bases. V gave up 4 bases and J gave up 0 bases; unmatched junction bases: 2. Per germline, CDR1 SEHNR and CDR2 FQNEAQ (reference sequence). The CDR3 totals 14 residues. The CDR3 is CASSWTGSSYEQYF. CDR3 bases: TGTGCCAGCAGCTGGACAGGGAGCTCCTACGAGCAGTACTTC.

The J gene is TRBJ1-1, the V gene TRBV16; D is unclear. Trimming took 4 bases from V and 1 from J, leaving 16 bases between them. The CDR3 covers 16 residues. Germline V CDR1 and CDR2: KGHSY, FQNENV. CDR3 DNA: TGTGCCAGCAGCCCCGCTAGGACTCATAGGAACACTGAAGCTTTCTTT. It yields the protein CASSPARTHRNTEAFF.

V gene TRBV5-4 combines with J gene TRBJ2-1, with TRBD1 identical over 8 bases. Germline V CDR1 and CDR2: SGHNT, YYREEE (reference sequence). CDR3 size: 16 residues. Trimming cost V 3 bases and J 2 bases; bases outside gene matches: 7. The CDR3 protein is CASSYPDRGTYNEQFF. Written as DNA, the CDR3 is TGTGCCAGCAGCTATCCCGACAGGGGAACCTACAATGAGCAGTTCTTC.

The rearrangement joins TRBV29-1 to TRBJ2-3; 7 bases agree with TRBD1. The V gene end was trimmed by 3 bases and the J gene end by 2 bases; junction bases not matched to a gene: 11. The germline gives CDR1 SQVTM, CDR2 ANQGSEA. This CDR3 contains 16 residues. The CDR3 nucleotides read TGCAGCGTTGACCCACAGGGGCCACGACACACAGATACGCAGTATTTT. Translated, it gives CSVDPQGPRHTDTQYF.

The chain combines TRBV29-1 with TRBJ2-7; the match to TRBD2 covers 7 bases. The ends lost 7 bases at V and 6 bases at J; junction bases unmatched: 3. Germline V gives CDR1 SQVTM, CDR2 ANQGSEA. The CDR3 is 10 residues long. DNA of the CDR3: TGCAGCGGGCCGGGGGGCGAGCAGTACTTC. This gives the protein CSGPGGEQYF.

The chain carries TRBV27 and TRBJ1-5; TRBD1 agrees at 8 bases. Per the germline V gene, CDR1 is MNHEY and CDR2 is SMNVEV (reference sequence). The CDR3 has 14 amino acids. The trim removed 5 bases at V and 7 bases at J, leaving 7 bases unmatched. CDR3 DNA sequence: TGTGCCAGCAGTATAGACAGGGGTCTGCAGCCCCAGCATTTT. It encodes CASSIDRGLQPQHF.

CDR3 DNA: TGCAGCGTGGGACAGGGACAAGAGACCCAGTACTTC. It codes for CSVGQGQETQYF. This chain uses TRBV29-1 with TRBJ2-5; 9 bases map to TRBD1. J lost 2 bases, V lost 6 bases, and 1 base had no gene match. Germline V gives CDR1 SQVTM, CDR2 ANQGSEA. The CDR3 has 12 amino acids.

V and J are TRBV14 and TRBJ1-4; 9 positions agree with TRBD1. Germline assignment: CDR1 SGHDN and CDR2 FVKESK. This CDR3 has 16 residues. V lost 2 bases to trimming and J lost 6 bases; unmatched junction nucleotides: 7. The CDR3 loop reads CASSQQRGQGYEKLFF. The CDR3 DNA is TGTGCCAGCAGCCAACAGCGGGGACAGGGTTATGAAAAACTGTTTTTT.

The V call is TRBV28, the J call TRBJ2-1; D is undetermined. The germline gives CDR1 MDHEN, CDR2 SYDVKM. The CDR3 sequence is 12 residues long. V dropped 2 bases and J dropped 8 bases, with 7 bases sitting between them. CDR3 DNA sequence: TGTGCCAGCAGTTTAGTGGGCCATGAGCAGTTCTTC. Its translation is CASSLVGHEQFF.

The rearrangement joins TRBV6-5 to TRBJ2-7, with 10 bases identical to TRBD1. The germline V gene encodes CDR1 MNHEY and CDR2 SVGAGI. V dropped 4 bases and J dropped 2; count of bases not matched to a gene: 5. This CDR3 spans 15 amino acids. The CDR3 reads CASSWRDRGTYEQYF. The DNA of the CDR3 is TGTGCCAGCAGTTGGCGGGACAGGGGCACCTACGAGCAGTACTTC.

The chain's CDR3 is CASSSRGRRDIQYF. In nucleotides, the CDR3 is TGCGCCAGCAGCTCCAGGGGGCGCAGGGACATTCAGTACTTC. The chain has TRBV5-1 and TRBJ2-4; 8 positions agree with TRBD1. Germline CDR1 reads SGHRS; CDR2 reads YFSETQ. The CDR3 is made up of 14 amino acids. The V segment lost 3 bases and the J segment 8 bases; nucleotides outside the gene matches: 7.

The V and J genes are TRBV18 and TRBJ2-5; weak D call: TRBD2 (5 bases). Looked up from germline, CDR1 is KGHSH and CDR2 is LQKENI. V was pared by 3 bases and J by 4 bases, with 9 bases between. The CDR3 loop spans 13 amino acids. The CDR3 DNA is TGTGCCAGCTCACCCAGAGAGGGAGAGACCCAGTACTTC. Translating it yields CASSPREGETQYF.

This clone occurred once. This chain joins TRBV7-9 and TRBJ2-1; 8 bases are a match to TRBD2. The germline CDR1 and CDR2 sequences are SEHNR and FQNEAQ (reference sequence). The length of the CDR3 is 13 residues. V was clipped by 10 bases and J by 8 bases; unmatched bases: 10. Here the CDR3 reads CATSGGRIYEQFF. Here the CDR3 DNA reads TGTGCCACCTCGGGAGGGCGAATCTATGAGCAGTTCTTC.

The rearrangement joins TRBV19 to TRBJ1-5; 9 bases align to TRBD1. Trimming at V came to 5 bases and at J to 7 bases, leaving 12 bases not matched to a gene. This CDR3 region has 16 residues. Germline-derived CDR1 and CDR2 are LNHDA and SQIVND (reference sequence). The CDR3 region is CASSVQGADVIQPQHF. The CDR3 DNA reads TGTGCCAGTAGTGTACAGGGGGCGGATGTGATACAGCCCCAGCATTTT.

This rearrangement joins TRBV5-1 to TRBJ2-3, with 8 bases lining up with TRBD1. This CDR3 is built from 16 residues. V trimming: 0 bases; J trimming: 4 bases; junction bases outside the gene matches: 7. Germline CDR1 SGHRS, CDR2 YFSETQ. The CDR3 region is CASSLGRAGGADTQYF. CDR3 nucleotide sequence: TGCGCCAGCAGCTTGGGTCGGGCAGGGGGCGCAGATACGCAGTATTTT.

V and J are TRBV21-1 and TRBJ2-7; TRBD2 is taken as the D call from the table, unchecked against the DNA. TRBV21-1 is a pseudogene segment. The CDR3 extends over 14 amino acids. In DNA form, the CDR3 reads TGTGCCAGCAGCACACTAGCGGCAAGCTACGAGCAGTACTTC. This translates into CASSTLAASYEQYF.

This clone has a single count. The chain joins TRBV21-1 to TRBJ2-1; the DNA was not compared with TRBD1, the D call given in the table. TRBV21-1 is classified as a pseudogene. CDR3 length: 13 amino acids. The CDR3 nucleotides read TGTGCCCATACAGGGATCTCTTGCGATGAGCAGTTCTTC. It is translated as CAHTGISCDEQFF.

This clone was counted a single time. CDR3 nucleotide sequence: TGCGCCAGCAGCCGGGGGACAGGGGCCGGAAACACCATATATTTT. It translates to CASSRGTGAGNTIYF. The chain joins TRBV5-1 to TRBJ1-3; 10 bases align to TRBD1. CDR3 size: 15 residues. After removal of 4 bases from V and 4 bases from J, the junction contained 5 bases not matched to a gene. From germline, CDR1 is SGHRS and CDR2 YFSETQ.